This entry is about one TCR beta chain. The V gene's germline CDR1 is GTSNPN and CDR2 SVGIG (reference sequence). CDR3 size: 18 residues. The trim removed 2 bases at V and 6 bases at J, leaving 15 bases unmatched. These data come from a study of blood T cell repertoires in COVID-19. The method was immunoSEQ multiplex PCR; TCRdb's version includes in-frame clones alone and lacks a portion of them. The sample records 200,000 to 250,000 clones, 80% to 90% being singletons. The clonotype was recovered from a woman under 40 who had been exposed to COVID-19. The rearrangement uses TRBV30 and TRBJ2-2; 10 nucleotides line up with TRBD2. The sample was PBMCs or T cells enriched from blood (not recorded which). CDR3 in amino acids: CAWSSPPAGGPSAGELFF. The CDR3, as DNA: TGTGCCTGGAGTTCCCCCCCAGCGGGAGGGCCTAGTGCCGGGGAGCTGTTTTTT.